The 24 T cell receptor beta chains given below trace back to one sample, sequenced in a study of technical replicates of blood from several donors. Data came from immunoSEQ multiplex PCR; TCRdb stores just in-frame clones and leaves some out. Here the sample spans roughly 79,000 clones, around 94% being singletons. The sample comprised T cells isolated from PBMCs. These receptors came from a human donor in good health.

The rearrangement links TRBV6-1 to TRBJ2-7; maybe TRBD1 (6 bases). The germline CDR1 and CDR2 sequences are MNHNS and SASEGT. CDR3 length: 16 amino acids. V was cut by 3 bases and J by 0 bases, with 15 bases left in between. The CDR3, as DNA: TGTGCCAGCAGTGACGCACTTACAGGGAACTCCTACGAGCAGTACTTC. Translating gives CASSDALTGNSYEQYF.

This chain joins TRBV28 and TRBJ2-5; 7 bases align to TRBD2. The CDR3 length is 13 residues. V lost 6 bases to trimming and J lost 4 bases; unmatched junction nucleotides: 5. CDR1 and CDR2 from the germline V gene are MDHEN and SYDVKM. CDR3 in DNA: TGTGCCAGCAGGGCGGCGGGAGTAGAGACCCAGTACTTC. Protein: CASRAAGVETQYF. Full variable domain (rest looked up from reference TRBV28 and TRBJ2-5): DVKVTQSSRYLVKRTGEKVFLECVQDMDHENMFWYRQDPGLGLRLIYFSYDVKMKEKGDIPEGYSVSREKKERFSLILESASTNQTSMYLCASRAAGVETQYFGPGTRLLVL.

This chain links TRBV11-2 with TRBJ2-7; D may be TRBD1 (5 bases). Per germline, CDR1 SGHAT and CDR2 FQNNGV. The CDR3 consists of 12 residues. Trimming took off 5 bases at V and 3 bases at J, with 8 bases between the two ends. In DNA, the CDR3 is TGTGCCAGCAGCCACGACAGCTACGAGCAGTACTTC. Amino acids: CASSHDSYEQYF.

This clone was seen a single time. The J gene is TRBJ2-2, the V gene TRBV5-5; weak D call: TRBD1 (6 bases). The CDR3 is 14 amino acids. The V end lost 2 bases, the J end lost 4 bases, and 9 bases lay between the germline ends. The germline gives CDR1 SGHKS, CDR2 YYEKEE (reference sequence). The CDR3 DNA is TGTGCCAGCAGCTTTACAGGGAGCACCGGGGAGCTGTTTTTT. Amino acid sequence: CASSFTGSTGELFF.

The chain employs TRBV11-2 and TRBJ1-5, with unresolved D. Germline V gene sequence: CDR1 SGHAT, CDR2 FQNNGV. This CDR3 contains 15 residues. V lost 3 bases to trimming and J lost 2 bases, with 11 bases between them. CDR3 residues: CASSLRAEGNQPQHF. DNA for the CDR3: TGTGCCAGCAGCTTGCGAGCGGAGGGCAATCAGCCCCAGCATTTT.

V is TRBV28 and J is TRBJ2-5; 10 nucleotides agree with TRBD2. Germline CDR1 reads MDHEN; CDR2 reads SYDVKM. V lost 3 bases, J lost 2 bases, and 9 bases stayed unmatched. The length of the CDR3 is 17 residues. The CDR3 bases are TGTGCCAGCAGTTTTCTAGCGGGAGAGGGACAACAAGAGACCCAGTACTTC. This sequence encodes CASSFLAGEGQQETQYF. The full variable domain, with the rest looked up from reference TRBV28 and TRBJ2-5, is DVKVTQSSRYLVKRTGEKVFLECVQDMDHENMFWYRQDPGLGLRLIYFSYDVKMKEKGDIPEGYSVSREKKERFSLILESASTNQTSMYLCASSFLAGEGQQETQYFGPGTRLLVL.

The chain joins TRBV28 to TRBJ1-2; 8 nucleotides line up with TRBD1. Germline V gene data show CDR1 as MDHEN and CDR2 as SYDVKM. V gave up 7 bases and J gave up 1 base; unmatched junction bases: 8. The CDR3 runs to 15 residues. The CDR3 loop reads CASMKDRELNYGYTF. The CDR3 DNA follows: TGTGCCAGCATGAAGGACAGGGAACTTAACTATGGCTACACCTTC.

The chain uses TRBV27 and TRBJ2-7; D is perhaps TRBD2 (5 bases). This CDR3 is 12 amino acids long. Germline V CDR1 and CDR2: MNHEY, SMNVEV (reference sequence). V shed 4 bases and J shed 2 bases, with 6 bases lying between them. For the CDR3, the DNA is TGTGCCAGCAGTTCTAGCCCCTACGAGCAGTACTTC. Protein: CASSSSPYEQYF.

The chain joins TRBV4-2 to TRBJ2-1; no clear D gene. The ends were cut back, 4 bases at V and 2 bases at J, with 12 bases in the middle. This CDR3 contains 15 residues. The germline V gene encodes CDR1 LGHNA and CDR2 YNFKEQ. CDR3 sequence (DNA): TGTGCCAGCAGCCCCGAGCGTACGGCCTACAATGAGCAGTTCTTC. Amino acid sequence: CASSPERTAYNEQFF.

V and J are TRBV6-1 and TRBJ2-7; 7 bases line up with TRBD1. The length of the CDR3 is 15 residues. The germline V gene has CDR1 MNHNS and CDR2 SASEGT. J lost 0 bases, V lost 5 bases, and 7 bases had no gene match. CDR3 region: CASSSLTGISYEQYF. For the CDR3, the DNA is TGTGCCAGCAGTTCCTTGACAGGGATCTCCTACGAGCAGTACTTC.

This chain joins TRBV6-5 and TRBJ1-2; D perhaps matches TRBD1 (6 bases). In germline, CDR1 is MNHEY, CDR2 SVGAGI. The CDR3 has 14 residues. The V gene lost 7 bases and the J gene lost 3 bases, with 15 bases spanning the gap. The DNA for the CDR3 is TGTGCCAGCATACCCAATCAGGGGTACTATGGCTACACCTTC. Translation: CASIPNQGYYGYTF.

This chain links TRBV7-6 with TRBJ2-7; TRBD2 agrees at 7 bases. V was clipped by 1 base and J by 0 bases; unmatched bases: 12. Germline CDR1 is SGHVS and CDR2 is FNYEAQ. The CDR3 covers 18 residues. CDR3 protein: CASSLVVAGRTSSYEQYF. The DNA of the CDR3 is TGTGCCAGCAGCTTAGTCGTTGCAGGGAGGACTAGCTCCTACGAGCAGTACTTC.

The chain employs TRBV7-3 and TRBJ2-1, with 11 bases identical to TRBD2. Germline values: CDR1 SGHTA, CDR2 FQGTGA. The CDR3 covers 15 residues. V trimming: 5 bases; J trimming: 7 bases; junction bases outside the gene matches: 7. The CDR3 coding sequence is TGTGCCAGCAGCACCCTAGCGGGAGGCAGTAATGAGCAGTTCTTC. Amino acid sequence: CASSTLAGGSNEQFF.

This chain uses TRBV4-1 with TRBJ1-1; D gene uncertain. This CDR3 has 15 amino acids. The V gene's germline CDR1 is MGHRA and CDR2 YSYEKL. With 1 base removed from V and 0 bases from J, the gap between germline ends came to 9 bases. CDR3 sequence reads: CASSQAPGMNTEAFF. In DNA form, the CDR3 reads TGCGCCAGCAGCCAAGCTCCAGGAATGAACACTGAAGCTTTCTTT.

This chain joins TRBV7-8 and TRBJ1-2; TRBD1 agrees at 8 bases. Germline CDR1 SGHVS, CDR2 FQNEAQ. Trimming took 6 bases from V and 7 from J; bases not matched to a gene: 10. This CDR3 has 14 residues. The CDR3 spells CASSPWTGMVGYTF. The CDR3 coding sequence is TGTGCCAGCAGTCCATGGACAGGGATGGTTGGCTACACCTTC.

V is TRBV6-1 and J is TRBJ1-2; D is perhaps TRBD1 (5 bases). The CDR3 covers 13 residues. V lost 8 bases to trimming and J lost 5 bases, with 15 bases between them. The V gene's germline CDR1 is MNHNS and CDR2 SASEGT. The CDR3 nucleotides read TGTGCCAGCGGCAGGGAATCGTGGTATGGCTACACCTTC. Amino acids: CASGRESWYGYTF.

This chain connects TRBV10-1 to TRBJ2-1; D is uncertain. Trimming removed 3 bases at V and 7 bases at J, with 4 bases between. The V gene's germline CDR1 is WNHNN and CDR2 SYGVQD (reference sequence). The CDR3 length is 11 residues. CDR3 sequence (DNA): TGCGCCAGCAGTGACGGGAATGAGCAGTTCTTC. This codes for CASSDGNEQFF.

This chain uses TRBV28 with TRBJ2-1, with 8 bases aligning to TRBD2. Germline CDR1 is MDHEN and CDR2 is SYDVKM. J gave up 5 bases and V 3 bases, and 9 bases lay outside the gene matches. The CDR3 extends over 16 amino acids. The CDR3 DNA is TGTGCCAGCAGTTTCCCAGCGGGAGAGATGCACAATGAGCAGTTCTTC. Translation: CASSFPAGEMHNEQFF.

There are a few counts of this clone. The V gene is TRBV6-5, the J gene TRBJ2-1, with D possibly TRBD2 on 6 matching bases. This CDR3 is 12 amino acids long. Germline assignment: CDR1 MNHEY and CDR2 SVGAGI. Trimming removed 9 bases from V and 8 bases from J, with 14 bases in between. The CDR3 DNA sequence: TGTGCCAGTCGAATCGGGAGCTATGAGCAGTTCTTC. Encoded protein: CASRIGSYEQFF.

J is TRBJ1-5 and V is TRBV28, with a weak D call TRBD1 (5 bases). Germline V gives CDR1 MDHEN, CDR2 SYDVKM. The V end was cut by 3 bases, the J end by 2 bases, with 8 bases between. The CDR3 totals 14 residues. CDR3 sequence: CASSLGGGNQPQHF. The CDR3 coding sequence is TGTGCCAGCAGTTTGGGGGGTGGCAATCAGCCCCAGCATTTT.

V usage is TRBV27 and J usage is TRBJ2-7; 8 positions agree with TRBD1. The CDR3 loop spans 13 amino acids. The ends lost 4 bases at V and 3 bases at J; junction bases unmatched: 2. Germline CDR1 reads MNHEY; CDR2 reads SMNVEV (reference sequence). The CDR3 protein is CASSSGQVYEQYF. As DNA, the CDR3 is TGTGCCAGCAGTTCGGGACAGGTCTACGAGCAGTACTTC.

This chain links TRBV6-5 with TRBJ2-5, with a possible D match to TRBD1 (6 bases). Germline lookup yields CDR1 MNHEY and CDR2 SVGAGI. The V and J ends lost 7 bases and 2 bases respectively, with 11 bases between them. The CDR3 sequence is 13 residues long. The CDR3 loop reads CASKDSNQETQYF. In DNA form, the CDR3 reads TGTGCCAGCAAGGACAGCAATCAAGAGACCCAGTACTTC.

The chain uses TRBV7-9 and TRBJ1-2; D possibly corresponds to TRBD1 (6 bases). The germline V gene has CDR1 SEHNR and CDR2 FQNEAQ (reference sequence). Trimming stripped 5 bases from V and 5 bases from J, with 18 bases between. The CDR3 is made up of 15 amino acids. CDR3: CASSPQGSSGYGYTF. The CDR3 DNA follows: TGTGCCAGCAGCCCCCAGGGGTCCTCCGGATATGGCTACACCTTC. The full variable domain, completed using reference TRBV7-9 and TRBJ1-2, is DTGVSQNPRHKITKRGQNVTFRCDPISEHNRLYWYRQTLGQGPEFLTYFQNEAQLEKSRLLSDRFSAERPKGSFSTLEIQRTEQGDSAMYLCASSPQGSSGYGYTFGSGTRLTVV.

The V and J genes are TRBV7-2 and TRBJ2-7; 7 bases agree with TRBD1. Germline V gene sequence: CDR1 SGHTA, CDR2 FQGNSA. The CDR3 contains 13 residues. The V segment lost 9 bases and the J segment 3 bases; nucleotides outside the gene matches: 8. CDR3 in DNA: TGTGCCAGTGCCGGACGACAGGGCTACGAGCAGTACTTC. This translates into CASAGRQGYEQYF.